The text below deals with one TCR beta chain. TCR sequencing used cDNA made by reverse transcription of extracted RNA. The assay was immunoSEQ multiplex PCR, and TCRdb's table has in-frame clones only and misses some. The data contain approximately 150,000 clones, more than 45% of them singletons. The data are from a study of CD8+ T cells in alopecia areata. V was pared by 2 bases and J by 4 bases, with 6 bases of the junction left unmatched. The CDR3 runs 17 residues. In germline, CDR1 is MDHEN, CDR2 SYDVKM. The chain employs TRBV28 and TRBJ2-6; 9 bases are shared with TRBD2. This receptor was taken from a human donor with alopecia areata. The sample taken for sequencing was CD4+ T cells sorted from blood. In DNA form, the CDR3 reads TGTGCCAGCAGTTTACCCGGACTAGCGAAGGGGGCCAACGTCCTGACTTTC. Encoded protein: CASSLPGLAKGANVLTF.